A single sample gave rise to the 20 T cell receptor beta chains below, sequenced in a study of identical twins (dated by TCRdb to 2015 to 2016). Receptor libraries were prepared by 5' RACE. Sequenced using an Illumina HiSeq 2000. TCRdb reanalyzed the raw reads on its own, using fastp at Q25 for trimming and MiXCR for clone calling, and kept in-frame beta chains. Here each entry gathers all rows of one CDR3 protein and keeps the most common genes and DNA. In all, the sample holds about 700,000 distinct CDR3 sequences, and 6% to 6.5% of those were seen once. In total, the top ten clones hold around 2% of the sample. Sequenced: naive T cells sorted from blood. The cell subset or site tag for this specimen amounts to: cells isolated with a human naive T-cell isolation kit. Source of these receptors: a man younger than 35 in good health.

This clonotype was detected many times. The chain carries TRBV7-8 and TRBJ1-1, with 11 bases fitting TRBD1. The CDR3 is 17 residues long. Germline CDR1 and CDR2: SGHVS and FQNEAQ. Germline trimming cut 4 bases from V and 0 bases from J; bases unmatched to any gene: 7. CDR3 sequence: CASSSRTGGNMNTEAFF. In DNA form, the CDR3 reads TGTGCCAGCAGCTCCCGGACAGGGGGCAATATGAACACTGAAGCTTTCTTT.

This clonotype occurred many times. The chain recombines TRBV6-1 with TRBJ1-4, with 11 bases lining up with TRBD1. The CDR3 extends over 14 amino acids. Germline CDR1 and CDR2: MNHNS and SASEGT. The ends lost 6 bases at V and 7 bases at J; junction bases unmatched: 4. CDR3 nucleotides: TGTGCCAGCAGACCCGGGACAGGGGGTGAAAAACTGTTTTTT. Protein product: CASRPGTGGEKLFF.

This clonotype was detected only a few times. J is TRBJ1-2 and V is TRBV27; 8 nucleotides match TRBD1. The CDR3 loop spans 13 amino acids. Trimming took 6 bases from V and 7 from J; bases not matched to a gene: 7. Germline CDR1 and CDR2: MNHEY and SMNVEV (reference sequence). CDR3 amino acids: CASSLTGVAGYTF. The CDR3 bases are TGTGCCAGCAGCCTGACAGGGGTCGCTGGCTACACCTTC.

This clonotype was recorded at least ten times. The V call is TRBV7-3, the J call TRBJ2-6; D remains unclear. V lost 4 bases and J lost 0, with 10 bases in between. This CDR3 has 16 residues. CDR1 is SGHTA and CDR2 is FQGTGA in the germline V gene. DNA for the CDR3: TGTGCCAGCAGCTCCGGATCCAACTCTGGGGCCAACGTCCTGACTTTC. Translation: CASSSGSNSGANVLTF.

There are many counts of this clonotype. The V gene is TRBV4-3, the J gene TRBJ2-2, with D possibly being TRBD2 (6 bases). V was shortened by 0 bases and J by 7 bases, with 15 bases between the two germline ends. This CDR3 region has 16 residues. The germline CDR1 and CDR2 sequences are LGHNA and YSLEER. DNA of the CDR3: TGCGCCAGCAGCCAAGATACGGGGATGGGAGGCGGGGAGCTGTTTTTT. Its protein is CASSQDTGMGGGELFF.

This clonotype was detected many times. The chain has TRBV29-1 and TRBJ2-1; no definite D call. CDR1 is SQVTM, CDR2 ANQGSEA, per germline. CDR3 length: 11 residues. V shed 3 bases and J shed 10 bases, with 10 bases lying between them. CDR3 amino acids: CSVEFSVEQFF. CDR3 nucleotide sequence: TGCAGCGTTGAGTTTTCCGTGGAGCAGTTCTTC.

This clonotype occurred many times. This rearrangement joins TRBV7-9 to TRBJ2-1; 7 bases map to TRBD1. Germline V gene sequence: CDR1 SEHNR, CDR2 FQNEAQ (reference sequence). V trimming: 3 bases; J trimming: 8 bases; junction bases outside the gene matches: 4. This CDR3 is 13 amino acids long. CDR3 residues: CASSFAGTDEQFF. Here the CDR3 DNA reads TGTGCCAGCAGCTTTGCAGGGACAGATGAGCAGTTCTTC.

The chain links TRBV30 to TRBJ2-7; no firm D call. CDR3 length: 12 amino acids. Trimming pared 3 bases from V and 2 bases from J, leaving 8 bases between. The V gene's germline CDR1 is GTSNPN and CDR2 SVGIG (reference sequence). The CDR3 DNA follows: TGTGCCTGGAGGCTGGGTGCCTACGAGCAGTACGTC. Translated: CAWRLGAYEQYV.

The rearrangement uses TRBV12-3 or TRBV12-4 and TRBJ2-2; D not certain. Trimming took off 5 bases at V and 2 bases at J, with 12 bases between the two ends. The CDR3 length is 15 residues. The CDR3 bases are TGTGCCAGCAGTCAAAGACTTCGAAACACCGGGGAGCTGTTTTTT. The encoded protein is CASSQRLRNTGELFF.

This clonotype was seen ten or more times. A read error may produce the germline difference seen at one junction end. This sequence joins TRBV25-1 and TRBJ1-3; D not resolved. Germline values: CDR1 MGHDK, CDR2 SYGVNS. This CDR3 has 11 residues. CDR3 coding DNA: TGTGCCAGCAGTCAAACCGGGTCCCTACATTTT. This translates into CASSQTGSLHF.

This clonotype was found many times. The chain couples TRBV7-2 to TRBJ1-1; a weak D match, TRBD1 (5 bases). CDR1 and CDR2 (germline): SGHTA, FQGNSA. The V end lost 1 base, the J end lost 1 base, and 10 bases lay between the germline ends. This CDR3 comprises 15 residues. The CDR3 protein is CASSLGGTPNTEAFF. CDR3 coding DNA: TGTGCCAGCAGCTTAGGGGGCACCCCGAACACTGAAGCTTTCTTT.

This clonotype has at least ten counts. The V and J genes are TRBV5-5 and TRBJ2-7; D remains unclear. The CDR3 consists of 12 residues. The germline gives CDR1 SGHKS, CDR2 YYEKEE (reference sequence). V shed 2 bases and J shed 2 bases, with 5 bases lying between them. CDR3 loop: CASSLPPYEQYV. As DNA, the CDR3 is TGTGCCAGCAGCTTACCCCCCTACGAGCAGTACGTC.

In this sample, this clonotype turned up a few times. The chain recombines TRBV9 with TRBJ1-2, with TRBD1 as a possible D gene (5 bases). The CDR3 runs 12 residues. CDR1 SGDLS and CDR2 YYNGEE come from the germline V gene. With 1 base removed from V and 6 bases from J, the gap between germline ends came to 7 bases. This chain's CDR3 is CASSVSGHGYTF. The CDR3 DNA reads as TGTGCCAGCAGCGTATCAGGGCATGGCTACACCTTC.

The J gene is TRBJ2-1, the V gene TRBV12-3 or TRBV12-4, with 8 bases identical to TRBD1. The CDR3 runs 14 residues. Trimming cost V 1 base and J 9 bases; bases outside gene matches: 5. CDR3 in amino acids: CASSLVPGGSEQFF. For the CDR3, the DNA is TGTGCCAGCAGTTTAGTCCCAGGGGGCAGTGAGCAGTTCTTC.

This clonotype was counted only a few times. The DNA of the CDR3 is TGCGCCAGCAGAAAGAGGGGGAACACCGGGGAGCTGTTTTTT. Translated, it gives CASRKRGNTGELFF. The chain links TRBV4-3 to TRBJ2-2; D tentatively reads TRBD1 or TRBD2 (5 bases each). Germline assignment: CDR1 LGHNA and CDR2 YSLEER. The CDR3 totals 14 residues. V lost 6 bases and J 1 base, leaving 9 bases between the germline ends.

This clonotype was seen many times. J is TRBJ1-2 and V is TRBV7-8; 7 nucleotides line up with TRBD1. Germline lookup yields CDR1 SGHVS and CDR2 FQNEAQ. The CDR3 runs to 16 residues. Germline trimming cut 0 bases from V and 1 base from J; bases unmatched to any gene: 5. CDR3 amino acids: CASSLARDRDNYGYTF. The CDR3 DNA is TGTGCCAGCAGCTTAGCTCGAGACAGGGATAACTATGGCTACACCTTC.

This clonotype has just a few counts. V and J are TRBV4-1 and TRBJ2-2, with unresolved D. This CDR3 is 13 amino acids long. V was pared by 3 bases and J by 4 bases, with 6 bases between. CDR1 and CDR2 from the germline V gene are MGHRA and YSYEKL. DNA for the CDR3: TGCGCCAGCAGCCAGATCCCCACCGGGGAGCTGTTTTTT. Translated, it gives CASSQIPTGELFF.

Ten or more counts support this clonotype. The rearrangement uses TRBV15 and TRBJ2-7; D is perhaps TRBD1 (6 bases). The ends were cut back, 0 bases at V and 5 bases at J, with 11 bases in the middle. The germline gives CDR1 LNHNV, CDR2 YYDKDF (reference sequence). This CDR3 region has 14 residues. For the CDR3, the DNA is TGTGCCACCAGCAGAGATTATGGACAGAACGAGCAGTACGTC. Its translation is CATSRDYGQNEQYV.

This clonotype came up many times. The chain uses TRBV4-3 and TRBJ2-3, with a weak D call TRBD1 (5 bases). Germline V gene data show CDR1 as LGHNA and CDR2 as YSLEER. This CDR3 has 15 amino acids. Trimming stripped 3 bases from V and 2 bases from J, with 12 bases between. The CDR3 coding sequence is TGCGCCAGCAGCCAGCACAGGCACAACACAGATACGCAGTATTTT. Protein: CASSQHRHNTDTQYF.

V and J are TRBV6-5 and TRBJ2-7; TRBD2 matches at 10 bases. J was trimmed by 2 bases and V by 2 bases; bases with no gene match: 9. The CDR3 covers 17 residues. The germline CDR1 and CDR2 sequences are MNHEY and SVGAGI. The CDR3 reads CASSYRAGLAFPYEQYF. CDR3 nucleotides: TGTGCCAGCAGTTACAGGGCGGGACTAGCGTTCCCCTACGAGCAGTACTTC.